These T cell receptor beta chains were read from a single sample in a study of shared clonotypes between healthy human individuals. The assay was immunoSEQ multiplex PCR, and TCRdb's table has in-frame clones only and misses some. The table shows more than 400,000 clones, with 96% occurring only once. The specimen sequenced was naive CD4+ T cells sorted from blood. The receptors shown here come from a woman aged 30 to 39 in good health. CDR3s include the opening cysteine and the closing phenylalanine or tryptophan. Fields, in order: D gene, clone size, J gene, V gene, CDR3 length, CDR3 DNA, CDR3 protein. The D gene is left open where the match is weak. Clone sizes are given selectively: once, few, many, or a class where the clone is expanded.

>-|-|TRBJ1-1|TRBV19|13
TGTGCCAGTAGTATCCAGGTCCACACTGAAGCTTTCTTT
CASSIQVHTEAFF
>TRBD2|-|TRBJ2-7|TRBV28|14
TGTGCCAGCAGTTCGACTAGCGGGGGTTACGAGCAGTACTTC
CASSSTSGGYEQYF
>-|-|TRBJ2-7|TRBV28|13
TGTGCCAGCATTAAGGGGTCCCCCTACGAGCAGTACTTC
CASIKGSPYEQYF
>TRBD2|-|TRBJ2-1|TRBV5-4|16
TGTGCCAGCAGCCGGGGACTAGCGGGAGAATACAATGAGCAGTTCTTC
CASSRGLAGEYNEQFF
>-|-|TRBJ1-3|TRBV7-9|17
TGTGCCAGCTCCAGGGAGGTCAGGCCCTATTCGGGAAACACCATATATTTT
CASSREVRPYSGNTIYF
>-|-|TRBJ1-1|TRBV11-3|13
TGTGCCAGCAGCTTGGGAGGACGTACTGAAGCTTTCTTT
CASSLGGRTEAFF
>-|-|TRBJ2-1|TRBV7-9|12
TGTGCCAGCAGCTTAGACGGGAATGAGCAGTTCTTC
CASSLDGNEQFF
>TRBD2|-|TRBJ2-5|TRBV30|13
TGTGCCTGGCGATCGGGAGGGGTTGGGACCCAGTACTTC
CAWRSGGVGTQYF
>TRBD2|-|TRBJ2-2|TRBV30|15
TGTGCCTTGGTGCCCGGGACTAGCTTCGTCGGGGAGCTGTTTTTT
CALVPGTSFVGELFF
>-|-|TRBJ2-7|TRBV6-1|16
TGTGCCAGCAGTGAGAGCCGGGAGGGCAGGGACAGGAGGCAGTACTTC
CASSESREGRDRRQYF
>-|-|TRBJ2-7|TRBV10-3|13
TGTGCCATCAGTCCCCGGGACTCCTACGAGCAGTACTTC
CAISPRDSYEQYF
>-|-|TRBJ2-3|TRBV5-4|15
TGTGCCAGCAGCCCAAGACAGGAACCCTTTGATACGCAGTATTTT
CASSPRQEPFDTQYF
>TRBD1|-|TRBJ2-7|TRBV5-5|14
TGTGCCAGCAGCTTGGGGGTTGTAGGGGACAGGCGCCTCTTC
CASSLGVVGDRRLF
>-|-|TRBJ1-5|TRBV6-7|18
TGTGCCAGCAGTGGACTGGAGGGACGGAAATATAGCAATCAGCCCCAGCATTTT
CASSGLEGRKYSNQPQHF
>TRBD1|-|TRBJ1-5|TRBV7-8|16
TGTGCCAGCAGGCCGTTTGGGCAGGGGGCGAGACAGCCCCAGCATTTT
CASRPFGQGARQPQHF
>-|-|TRBJ1-1|TRBV18|15
TGTGCCAGCTCACCAATCCCGGGCGCGAACACTGAAGCTTTCTTT
CASSPIPGANTEAFF
>-|-|TRBJ2-7|TRBV5-4|15
TGTGCCAGCAGCTTGGTCCCAGCCTACAACTACGAGCAGTACTTC
CASSLVPAYNYEQYF
>-|once|TRBJ1-1|TRBV29-1|16
TGCAGCGTACAAAGGGGGGCGCGAGGCATGAACACTGAAGCTTTCTTT
CSVQRGARGMNTEAFF
>-|-|TRBJ1-4|TRBV4-1|15
TGCGCCAGCAGCCTAGACTCCCTCCGGGAAGAAAAACTGTTTTTT
CASSLDSLREEKLFF
>-|-|TRBJ2-7|TRBV28|14
TGTGCCAGCAGTTATCAAGGGGGGGGCTACGAGCAGTACTTC
CASSYQGGGYEQYF
>TRBD1|-|TRBJ2-7|TRBV18|14
TGTGCCAGCTCAGCCGGGACAGATATTTACGAGCAGTACTTC
CASSAGTDIYEQYF
>-|-|TRBJ1-5|TRBV19|14
TGTGCCAGTACCAACCCCGGGGACGGGCAGCCCCAGCATTTT
CASTNPGDGQPQHF
>TRBD1|-|TRBJ2-6|TRBV19|16
TGTGCCAGTAGTCCGCAGGGGGCAGCTGGGGCCAACGTCCTGACTTTC
CASSPQGAAGANVLTF
>-|-|TRBJ2-2|TRBV18|16
TGTGCCAGCTCACCACGGCCGGGCAGGGCTACCGGGGAGCTGTTTTTT
CASSPRPGRATGELFF
>-|once|TRBJ1-3|TRBV7-2|17
TGTGCCAGCAGCCCTACTCTCGACAGTCTGTCTGGAAACACCATATATTTT
CASSPTLDSLSGNTIYF
>-|-|TRBJ1-2|TRBV6-1|13
TGTGCCAGCAGTGAAGCAGGGGGCTATGGCTACACCTTC
CASSEAGGYGYTF
>-|-|TRBJ2-7|TRBV28|12
TGTGCCAGCAGTCAAAGGACGGACGAGCAGTACTTC
CASSQRTDEQYF
>TRBD1|-|TRBJ1-3|TRBV5-4|14
TGTGCCAGCAGCCCCGGACAGGGTGGAAACACCATATATTTT
CASSPGQGGNTIYF
>TRBD2|-|TRBJ2-2|TRBV4-1|16
TGCGCCAGCAGCCAAGTGAGAGCGGGAGTCACCGGGGAGCTGTTTTTT
CASSQVRAGVTGELFF
>-|-|TRBJ2-7|TRBV7-9|13
TGTGCCAGCAGCTTACTATCCGGCTACGAGCAGTACTTC
CASSLLSGYEQYF
>TRBD1|-|TRBJ2-7|TRBV19|15
TGTGCCAGTAGTGGGGGACAGGGCACGACCTACGAGCAGTACTTC
CASSGGQGTTYEQYF
>TRBD1|-|TRBJ2-7|TRBV7-9|14
TGTGCCAGCAGCAAGGGACAGGGGATATACGAGCAGTACTTC
CASSKGQGIYEQYF
>TRBD1|-|TRBJ2-7|TRBV4-1|14
TGCGCCAGCAGCCCGGGGGACAGGGTCTACGAGCAGTACTTC
CASSPGDRVYEQYF
>TRBD1|-|TRBJ2-7|TRBV28|13
TGTGCCAGCAGTTCCGGACAGGACTACGAGCAGTACTTC
CASSSGQDYEQYF
>TRBD2|-|TRBJ2-7|TRBV7-9|12
TGTGCCAGCGGGGCGGGAGTATATGAGCAGTACTTC
CASGAGVYEQYF
>TRBD1|-|TRBJ2-7|TRBV9|16
TGTGCCAGCAGCGTAGGTTTGGAGACAGGGCTGAGTGAGCAGTACTTC
CASSVGLETGLSEQYF
>TRBD1|-|TRBJ2-7|TRBV29-1|15
TGCAGCGTCCGACAGGGTCCCCACAGTTCCTACGAGCAGTACTTC
CSVRQGPHSSYEQYF
>-|-|TRBJ2-7|TRBV2|13
TGTGCCAGCGGGTTGTCGATTTTCTACGAGCAGTACTTC
CASGLSIFYEQYF